This T cell receptor (beta chain) was sequenced in a study of CD8 T cells in ankylosing spondylitis. Study-wide findings and caveats: Researchers reportedly found disease-linked clones significantly enriched in matched ankylosing spondylitis synovial fluid. Reports of some motif variants in reactive arthritis synovial fluid and blood predate this one.

Using quantitative 5'-RACE with molecular barcodes, the authors made TCR beta libraries. Each CDR3 protein gets one entry after TCRdb re-called the 5' RACE reads with MiXCR. The data contain about 240,000 distinct CDR3 sequences, around 8% of them seen just once; the ten biggest clones take up approximately 5%. A note on this clonotype: What it binds is unknown.

V lost 5 bases and J lost 7, with 11 bases in between. This CDR3 spans 12 amino acids. The V gene's germline CDR1 is SEHNR and CDR2 FQNEAQ (reference sequence). The specimen was blood, either unsorted or a sorted T cell fraction (not recorded which). The genes are TRBV7-9 and TRBJ2-5; D not certain. The clonotype was recovered from a female donor with ankylosing spondylitis or in good health (not recorded which). CDR3 bases: TGTGCCAGCAGCCTTTTAGAGAGGACCCAGTACTTC. Translating it yields CASSLLERTQYF.